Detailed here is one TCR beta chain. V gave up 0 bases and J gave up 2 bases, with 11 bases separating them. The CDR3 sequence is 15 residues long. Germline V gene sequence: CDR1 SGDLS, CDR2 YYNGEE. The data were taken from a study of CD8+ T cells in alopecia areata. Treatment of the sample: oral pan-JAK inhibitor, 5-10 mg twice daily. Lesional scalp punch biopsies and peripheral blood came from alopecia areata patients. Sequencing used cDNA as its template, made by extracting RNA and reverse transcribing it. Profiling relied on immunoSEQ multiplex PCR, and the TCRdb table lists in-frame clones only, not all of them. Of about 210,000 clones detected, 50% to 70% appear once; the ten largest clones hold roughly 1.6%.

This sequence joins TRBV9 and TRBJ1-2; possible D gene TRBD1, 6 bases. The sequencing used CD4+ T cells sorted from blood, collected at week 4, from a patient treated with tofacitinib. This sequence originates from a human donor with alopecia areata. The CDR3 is CASSVAGTTNYGYTF. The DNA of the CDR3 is TGTGCCAGCAGCGTAGCGGGGACAACCAACTATGGCTACACCTTC.